This is a list of T cell receptor beta chains from one sample in a study of Tregs in tolerant kidney transplant recipients. Measured with immunoSEQ multiplex PCR; TCRdb has only the in-frame clones, and not every one. The data contain about 69,000 clones, about 89% of them singletons. Sequenced material: CD4+ T cells from blood, taken before the transplant. Receptor source: a human donor who received a combined kidney and bone marrow transplant. CDR3s include the opening cysteine and the closing phenylalanine or tryptophan. A D gene is named only where the DNA matches it firmly. Not every row has a clone size; where given, it reads once, few, many or a size class.

abundance	d_gene	v_gene	j_gene	CDR3aa	CDR3nt
-	TRBD2	TRBV7-3	TRBJ2-7	CASSLSGRAGEQYF	TGTGCCAGCAGCCTTAGCGGGAGGGCTGGGGAGCAGTACTTC
-	-	TRBV10-1	TRBJ2-2	CASSGQSVGGELFF	TGCGCCAGCTCCGGACAGAGCGTCGGCGGGGAGCTGTTTTTT
-	TRBD2	TRBV5-4	TRBJ2-7	CASSGGTSGIYEQYF	TGTGCCAGCAGCGGAGGGACTAGCGGGATCTACGAGCAGTACTTC
-	-	TRBV6-1	TRBJ2-3	CASSEARGSGTDTQYF	TGTGCCAGCAGTGAAGCCCGGGGATCTGGCACAGATACGCAGTATTTT
-	-	TRBV9	TRBJ2-3	CASSVGIYLTDTQYF	TGTGCCAGCAGCGTAGGTATATATCTCACAGATACGCAGTATTTT
-	TRBD2	TRBV5-1	TRBJ2-1	CASSWGLAGYNEQFF	TGCGCCAGCAGCTGGGGACTAGCGGGCTACAATGAGCAGTTCTTC
-	TRBD2	TRBV30	TRBJ2-3	CAWSVVSGSRNTQYF	TGTGCCTGGAGTGTAGTTAGCGGGAGTAGGAATACGCAGTATTTT
-	-	TRBV18	TRBJ2-7	CASSPLQTGQKSHEQYF	TGTGCCAGCTCACCACTTCAAACAGGGCAAAAGAGCCACGAGCAGTACTTC
-	-	TRBV9	TRBJ2-4	CASSVDPTGNIQYF	TGTGCCAGCAGCGTAGATCCGACAGGCAACATTCAGTACTTC
-	-	TRBV5-5	TRBJ2-1	CASSRLEYSGPSYNEQFF	TGTGCCAGCAGCCGCTTGGAATACAGCGGGCCCTCCTACAATGAGCAGTTCTTC
-	-	TRBV19	TRBJ1-5	CASDPGGGNQPQHF	TGTGCCAGTGACCCGGGGGGGGGAAATCAGCCCCAGCATTTT
-	TRBD2	TRBV11-2	TRBJ2-7	CASSSITSGLALYEQYF	TGTGCCAGCAGCTCCATTACATCGGGACTAGCACTTTACGAGCAGTACTTC
once	-	TRBV7-6	TRBJ1-4	CASSLGGHLNEKLFF	TGTGCCAGCAGCTTAGGAGGGCACCTTAATGAAAAACTGTTTTTT
-	TRBD2	TRBV9	TRBJ2-1	CASSWTSGDYNEQFF	TGTGCCAGCAGCTGGACTAGCGGAGACTACAATGAGCAGTTCTTC
-	-	TRBV6-1	TRBJ2-5	CASSWTEETQYF	TGTGCCAGCAGCTGGACAGAAGAGACCCAGTACTTC
-	TRBD1	TRBV2	TRBJ2-1	CASSQGQGSYNEQFF	TGTGCCAGCAGTCAGGGACAGGGCTCCTACAATGAGCAGTTCTTC
-	TRBD1	TRBV5-1	TRBJ1-2	CASSLGQGNYGYTF	TGCGCCAGCAGCTTGGGACAGGGAAACTATGGCTACACCTTC
-	TRBD2	TRBV6-1	TRBJ2-7	CASTTGTTIYEQYF	TGTGCCAGCACTACCGGGACTACCATTTACGAGCAGTACTTC
-	-	TRBV28	TRBJ2-7	CASSRGTVGEQYF	TGTGCCAGCAGTCGGGGGACAGTAGGCGAGCAGTACTTC
once	-	TRBV30	TRBJ2-5	CAWSHRTVQETQYF	TGTGCCTGGAGTCATAGGACAGTTCAAGAGACCCAGTACTTC